One and the same sample provided the 19 T cell receptor beta chains below, sequenced in a study of OX40 agonist ivuxolimab in advanced cancers. Libraries were prepared by immunoSEQ multiplex PCR; TCRdb keeps only in-frame clonotypes and omits some of them. The sample gives 98,000 or so clones, roughly 90% of which show up once; roughly 0.61% is in the top ten. Material: CD4+ or CD8+ T cells sorted from blood, obtained in a trial of the OX40 agonist ivuxolimab. Source of these receptors: an adult with an advanced solid tumor such as melanoma, head and neck, liver or kidney cancer.

V and J are TRBV5-6 and TRBJ1-6; no clear D gene. The germline gives CDR1 SGHDT, CDR2 YYEEEE. This CDR3 is 14 amino acids long. Trimming stripped 4 bases from V and 5 bases from J, with 10 bases between. The CDR3 protein is CASSQDLNNSPLHF. CDR3 DNA: TGTGCCAGCAGCCAAGACCTGAATAATTCACCCCTCCACTTT.

The CDR3 spells CASSLRLATDTQYF. Here the CDR3 DNA reads TGTGCCAGCAGCTTGCGACTAGCAACAGATACGCAGTATTTT. The chain joins TRBV5-4 to TRBJ2-3, with 7 bases fitting TRBD2. In germline, CDR1 is SGHNT, CDR2 YYREEE (reference sequence). The CDR3 has 14 amino acids. With V trimmed by 1 base and J by 3 bases, 2 bases remained unmatched.

The V call is TRBV19, the J call TRBJ1-4, with 8 positions matching TRBD1. This CDR3 has 15 residues. V shed 5 bases, J shed 7 bases, and the junction held 9 bases outside the gene matches. CDR1 LNHDA and CDR2 SQIVND come from the germline V gene (reference sequence). CDR3 residues: CASSARTGRIEKLFF. For the CDR3, the DNA is TGTGCCAGTAGTGCCCGGACAGGGCGGATTGAAAAACTGTTTTTT.

This clone was seen once. This chain uses TRBV6-6 with TRBJ1-5; D remains unclear. The V end lost 6 bases, the J end lost 3 bases, and 9 bases lay between the germline ends. The CDR3 loop spans 13 amino acids. Looked up from germline, CDR1 is MNHNY and CDR2 is SVGAGI (reference sequence). Written as DNA, the CDR3 is TGTGCCAGCAGACGACTTGACAATCAGCCCCAGCATTTT. Protein product: CASRRLDNQPQHF.

V gene TRBV6-6 combines with J gene TRBJ1-4, with D possibly matching TRBD1 (6 bases). The germline V and J ends were trimmed by 4 bases and 7 bases, with 16 bases remaining between them. Germline-derived CDR1 and CDR2 are MNHNY and SVGAGI (reference sequence). This CDR3 comprises 15 residues. DNA for the CDR3: TGTGCCAGCAGTTCTTACAGGGTGGAGGGTGAAAAACTGTTTTTT. This encodes CASSSYRVEGEKLFF.

The chain has TRBV15 and TRBJ2-5; D may be TRBD1 (5 bases). The end of the DNA is better explained by TRBJ2-7, so the J call may be wrong. This CDR3 is built from 14 residues. The germline CDR1 and CDR2 sequences are LNHNV and YYDKDF (reference sequence). CDR3 loop: CATSRQQGTYEQYF. CDR3 DNA: TGTGCCACCAGCAGGCAGCAGGGAACCTACGAGCAGTACTTC.

The chain has TRBV27 and TRBJ1-5; D is unresolved. V was shortened by 8 bases and J by 11 bases, with 16 bases between the two germline ends. The length of the CDR3 is 12 residues. Germline CDR1 is MNHEY and CDR2 is SMNVEV (reference sequence). CDR3 residues: CASAGRSRTQHF. Written as DNA, the CDR3 is TGTGCCAGCGCCGGGAGGTCCAGGACCCAGCATTTT.

The V and J genes are TRBV7-6 and TRBJ2-1; D perhaps matches TRBD2 (7 bases). V gave up 5 bases and J gave up 7 bases, with 18 bases separating them. CDR3 length: 15 residues. Germline CDR1 SGHVS, CDR2 FNYEAQ. CDR3 protein: CASSPEGEGRNEQFF. The CDR3, as DNA: TGTGCCAGCAGCCCAGAGGGGGAGGGCCGAAATGAGCAGTTCTTC.

With respect to this clone: Other DNA variants within this sample encode the same CDR3. The chain carries TRBV5-1 and TRBJ2-5; the D call may be TRBD1 or TRBD2 (7 bases each). This CDR3 is 15 amino acids long. Trimming shortened V by 0 bases and J by 4 bases, and 13 bases separated the two germline ends. Germline CDR1 and CDR2: SGHRS and YFSETQ. CDR3 region: CASSLGVRGGETQYF. The DNA for the CDR3 is TGCGCCAGCAGCTTGGGGGTCAGGGGGGGAGAGACCCAGTACTTC.

The chain has TRBV5-1 and TRBJ2-5, with a weak D call TRBD1 (6 bases). The CDR3 contains 13 residues. The germline CDR1 and CDR2 sequences are SGHRS and YFSETQ. Trimming stripped 4 bases from V and 2 bases from J, with 9 bases between. CDR3 DNA: TGCGCCAGCAGCCGAGACAGGCAAGAGACCCAGTACTTC. Translation gives CASSRDRQETQYF.

The chain has TRBV7-9 and TRBJ2-5; D not certain. The DNA end is more similar to TRBJ2-7, so the J call may be wrong. The germline CDR1 and CDR2 sequences are SEHNR and FQNEAQ (reference sequence). This CDR3 region has 13 residues. The CDR3: CASSLEQNYEQYF. The CDR3 bases are TGTGCCAGCAGCTTGGAACAGAACTACGAGCAGTACTTC.

V usage is TRBV6-5 and J usage is TRBJ2-2; 10 positions match TRBD2. V lost 6 bases, J lost 5 bases, and 6 bases stayed unmatched. The CDR3 sequence is 15 residues long. The V gene's germline CDR1 is MNHEY and CDR2 SVGAGI. CDR3 bases: TGTGCCAGCAGCCTTACTAGCGGGGCGACCGGGGAGCTGTTTTTT. It specifies CASSLTSGATGELFF.

As DNA, the CDR3 is TGTGCCAGCAAGGGGACTAGCGGGGGGGCTTGGTATGAGACCCAGTACTTC. This gives the protein CASKGTSGGAWYETQYF. The genes are TRBV21-1 and TRBJ2-5; the table gives TRBD2 as D, unverified against the DNA. TRBV21-1 is given as a pseudogene. The CDR3 runs 17 residues.

The CDR3, as DNA: TGTGCCAGCACTCTCAGGGCAGGGGAGACCCAGTACTTC. Protein sequence: CASTLRAGETQYF. This rearrangement joins TRBV6-5 to TRBJ2-5; TRBD1 might be the D (5 bases). Per the germline V gene, CDR1 is MNHEY and CDR2 is SVGAGI. Trimming removed 7 bases from V and 5 bases from J, with 14 bases in between. CDR3 length: 13 amino acids.

The chain recombines TRBV19 with TRBJ2-5; unclear D gene. CDR1 LNHDA and CDR2 SQIVND come from the germline V gene (reference sequence). The V and J ends lost 4 bases and 11 bases respectively, with 20 bases between them. The CDR3 totals 14 residues. CDR3 nucleotide sequence: TGTGCCAGTAGTAGAAAATTTGCCACTCTTTTTCAGTACTTC. Translated: CASSRKFATLFQYF.

The chain combines TRBV5-1 with TRBJ1-1, with a tentative D call TRBD1 (6 bases). The CDR3 runs 15 residues. V gave up 4 bases and J gave up 0 bases, with 13 bases separating them. Germline loops: CDR1 SGHRS, CDR2 YFSETQ. The DNA for the CDR3 is TGCGCCAGCAGCCCCGGAGGGGGAGTGAACACTGAAGCTTTCTTT. It codes for CASSPGGGVNTEAFF.

V usage is TRBV4-1 and J usage is TRBJ1-1; the D is unclear. The V end was cut by 0 bases, the J end by 1 base, with 9 bases between. Germline assignment: CDR1 MGHRA and CDR2 YSYEKL. The CDR3 runs 15 residues. CDR3 DNA: TGCGCCAGCAGCCAAGATCCCGCTAGGAACACTGAAGCTTTCTTT. This gives the protein CASSQDPARNTEAFF.

This rearrangement joins TRBV10-2 to TRBJ1-1; 8 nucleotides align to TRBD1. Germline V gene sequence: CDR1 WSHSY, CDR2 SAAADI. CDR3 length: 19 amino acids. The junction had 20 bases not matched to a gene; V was cut back by 3 bases and J by 5 bases. The CDR3 DNA reads TGCGCCAGCAGTGACCAGGGACAGGTTGACCCGAAGAAAATTACTGAAGCTTTCTTT. This gives the protein CASSDQGQVDPKKITEAFF.

This clone has a handful of counts. The CDR3 nucleotides are TGCGCCAGCAGTGCCGGACAGGGCGGCACCATATATTTT. Residues: CASSAGQGGTIYF. The rearrangement links TRBV10-1 to TRBJ1-3; TRBD1 matches at 8 bases. This CDR3 spans 13 amino acids. Germline trimming cut 4 bases from V and 9 bases from J; bases unmatched to any gene: 5. The V gene's germline CDR1 is WNHNN and CDR2 SYGVQD (reference sequence).